This paragraph covers one T cell receptor beta chain sequence. Between the trimmed V and J ends, which lost 8 bases and 2 bases, there was a span of 13 bases. CDR1 and CDR2 from the germline V gene are DFQATT and SNEGSKA (reference sequence). The CDR3 runs 13 residues. This entry is derived from a study of CD8 T cells in Susac syndrome. The RNA input was about 0.45 to 1 ug, and it was reverse transcribed with random hexamers. TCRdb processed the immunoSEQ multiplex PCR reads anew with MiXCR; each CDR3 protein has one entry. This table holds about 120,000 distinct CDR3 sequences, roughly 92% found once. Controls matched for sex and age were healthy donors.

V gene TRBV20-1 combines with J gene TRBJ2-1; a weak D match, TRBD2 (6 bases). The TCR was taken from a human donor in good health. Sequenced: CD8+ T cells from PBMCs. The CDR3: CSSGYAPYNEQFF. CDR3 nucleotides: TGCAGTAGCGGGTATGCTCCCTACAATGAGCAGTTCTTC.